The 20 T cell receptor beta chains below come from one sample, sequenced in a study of technical replicates of blood from several donors. The data were produced by immunoSEQ multiplex PCR, yet TCRdb's version contains in-frame clones alone and is incomplete. The table includes some 89,000 clones, around 96% detected once. The specimen was T cells isolated from PBMCs. The receptor set was obtained from a human donor in good health.

The chain has TRBV6-6 and TRBJ1-1, with D possibly being TRBD1 (5 bases). Germline values: CDR1 MNHNY, CDR2 SVGAGI (reference sequence). Trimming took off 5 bases at V and 0 bases at J, with 10 bases between the two ends. The CDR3 runs 14 residues. CDR3 in amino acids: CASSRQGVNTEAFF. For the CDR3, the DNA is TGTGCCAGCAGTCGCCAGGGTGTGAACACTGAAGCTTTCTTT.

The V and J genes are TRBV10-1 and TRBJ2-3; 8 nucleotides align to TRBD1. The CDR3 extends over 13 amino acids. The J segment lost 7 bases and the V segment lost 7 bases, leaving 7 bases of the junction unmatched. CDR1 and CDR2 (germline): WNHNN, SYGVQD (reference sequence). CDR3 protein: CASNDRGIHTQYF. The CDR3, as DNA: TGCGCCAGCAATGACAGGGGCATACATACGCAGTATTTT.

The CDR3 DNA reads as TGTGCCACCAGCAGACCCGGGGACATCTGGGCGGACACCGGGGAGCTGTTTTTT. Amino acids: CATSRPGDIWADTGELFF. V is TRBV15 and J is TRBJ2-2, with D tentatively TRBD1 (6 bases). The CDR3 contains 18 residues. V shed 2 bases and J shed 3 bases, with 19 bases lying between them. Germline assignment: CDR1 LNHNV and CDR2 YYDKDF (reference sequence).

The rearrangement uses TRBV29-1 and TRBJ2-1; possible D gene TRBD2, 6 bases. The CDR3 has 13 residues. Germline assignment: CDR1 SQVTM and CDR2 ANQGSEA. The DNA of the CDR3 is TGCAGTGGGGACTCCTTATCCTACAATGAGCAGTTCTTC. Amino acid sequence: CSGDSLSYNEQFF.

This chain uses TRBV4-2 with TRBJ2-3, with a weak D call TRBD2 (6 bases). Trimming shortened V by 0 bases and J by 2 bases, and 12 bases separated the two germline ends. The germline CDR1 and CDR2 sequences are LGHNA and YNFKEQ. The CDR3 is 16 amino acids. CDR3 in DNA: TGTGCCAGCAGCCAAGATCATGGGGGGACCACAGATACGCAGTATTTT. It encodes CASSQDHGGTTDTQYF.

The rearrangement uses TRBV28 and TRBJ2-1, with D perhaps matching TRBD2 (6 bases). Trimming stripped 4 bases from V and 1 base from J, with 8 bases between. The CDR3 spans 14 residues. Germline CDR1 and CDR2: MDHEN and SYDVKM. In DNA form, the CDR3 reads TGTGCCAGCAGTTCACGGGGGTCCTACAATGAGCAGTTCTTC. Protein: CASSSRGSYNEQFF.

The rearrangement links TRBV6-4 to TRBJ2-3; D is possibly TRBD1 (6 bases). Trimming cost V 3 bases and J 5 bases, with 6 bases left between them. The CDR3 is 12 amino acids. CDR1 is MRHNA and CDR2 is SNTAGT in the germline V gene. The CDR3 spells CASSEQGDTQYF. CDR3 coding DNA: TGTGCCAGCAGTGAACAGGGAGATACGCAGTATTTT.

This rearrangement joins TRBV7-8 to TRBJ2-1; 10 nucleotides agree with TRBD2. With V trimmed by 1 base and J by 2 bases, 11 bases remained unmatched. The CDR3 loop spans 19 amino acids. Germline CDR1 SGHVS, CDR2 FQNEAQ. The CDR3 protein is CASSLEGRSGRRPYNEQFF. The CDR3 DNA sequence: TGTGCCAGCAGCTTAGAGGGCCGTAGCGGGAGGCGGCCCTACAATGAGCAGTTCTTC. Full variable domain (outside the CDR3, taken from reference TRBV7-8 and TRBJ2-1): GAGVSQSPRYKVAKRGQDVALRCDPISGHVSLFWYQQALGQGPEFLTYFQNEAQLDKSGLPSDRFFAERPEGSVSTLKIQRTQQEDSAVYLCASSLEGRSGRRPYNEQFFGPGTRLTVL.

V gene TRBV5-4 combines with J gene TRBJ1-1; no clear D gene. V lost 0 bases to trimming and J lost 3 bases, with 9 bases between them. Germline-derived CDR1 and CDR2 are SGHNT and YYREEE (reference sequence). The CDR3 totals 14 residues. Here the CDR3 DNA reads TGTGCCAGCAGCTTGGTGGCAGTTCACACTGAAGCTTTCTTT. This codes for CASSLVAVHTEAFF.

The chain is built from TRBV19 and TRBJ2-2, with TRBD1 matching over 8 bases. The CDR3 length is 16 residues. Per the germline V gene, CDR1 is LNHDA and CDR2 is SQIVND (reference sequence). The V segment lost 6 bases and the J segment 1 base; nucleotides outside the gene matches: 7. For the CDR3, the DNA is TGTGCCAGTAGATATACCGGGACAGGGAACACCGGGGAGCTGTTTTTT. Protein sequence: CASRYTGTGNTGELFF.

This rearrangement joins TRBV29-1 to TRBJ1-2; TRBD1 aligns across 9 bases. Losses at the gene ends were 6 bases for V and 3 bases for J; bases not matched to a gene: 5. The CDR3 contains 13 residues. In germline, CDR1 is SQVTM, CDR2 ANQGSEA. CDR3 residues: CSVSGTGYYGYTF. CDR3 coding DNA: TGCAGCGTGTCCGGGACAGGGTACTATGGCTACACCTTC.

The V and J genes are TRBV5-1 and TRBJ2-4; 12 bases align to TRBD2. With V trimmed by 5 bases and J by 5 bases, 2 bases remained unmatched. Germline values: CDR1 SGHRS, CDR2 YFSETQ. The CDR3 sequence is 14 residues long. The CDR3 loop reads CASRLAGGQNIQYF. The CDR3 DNA reads TGCGCCAGCAGACTAGCGGGAGGTCAAAACATTCAGTACTTC.

The genes are TRBV9 and TRBJ1-3; 9 bases agree with TRBD1. J gave up 0 bases and V 2 bases, and 6 bases lay outside the gene matches. Germline V lookup: CDR1 SGDLS, CDR2 YYNGEE. This CDR3 spans 17 amino acids. In DNA form, the CDR3 reads TGTGCCAGCAGCGTGAGGACAGGGGCCATCTCTGGAAACACCATATATTTT. Protein product: CASSVRTGAISGNTIYF.

The V call is TRBV15, the J call TRBJ2-7; D is uncertain. The germline gives CDR1 LNHNV, CDR2 YYDKDF (reference sequence). Between the trimmed V and J ends, which lost 0 bases and 2 bases, there was a span of 8 bases. This CDR3 spans 14 amino acids. The DNA of the CDR3 is TGTGCCACCAGCAGAGACGAGGAAACCTACGAGCAGTACTTC. This encodes CATSRDEETYEQYF.

The chain employs TRBV6-1 and TRBJ2-5, with D possibly being TRBD2 (5 bases). Germline CDR1 reads MNHNS; CDR2 reads SASEGT. V was clipped by 1 base and J by 4 bases, with 10 bases between them. The CDR3 loop spans 14 amino acids. The CDR3: CASSEVRELETQYF. The CDR3 region has the DNA TGTGCCAGCAGTGAAGTAAGGGAGCTAGAGACCCAGTACTTC.

This chain links TRBV11-2 with TRBJ2-7; D is unclear. Trimming took off 5 bases at V and 3 bases at J, with 14 bases between the two ends. Looked up from germline, CDR1 is SGHAT and CDR2 is FQNNGV. This CDR3 spans 14 amino acids. CDR3 bases: TGTGCCAGCAGCCCGAGTGTGAACCACTACGAGCAGTACTTC. This translates into CASSPSVNHYEQYF.

The rearrangement links TRBV6-5 to TRBJ1-4, with D tentatively TRBD1 (5 bases). This CDR3 has 14 amino acids. Germline CDR1 reads MNHEY; CDR2 reads SVGAGI. V was clipped by 2 bases and J by 7 bases, with 11 bases between them. The CDR3 DNA reads TGTGCCAGCAGTTACCAGGGCGGGAGTGAAAAACTGTTTTTT. Translated: CASSYQGGSEKLFF.

The V and J genes are TRBV6-5 and TRBJ2-1; D is uncertain. Germline V CDR1 and CDR2: MNHEY, SVGAGI. Trimming shortened V by 6 bases and J by 2 bases, and 8 bases separated the two germline ends. This CDR3 is built from 13 residues. In DNA, the CDR3 is TGTGCCAGCAGCCTGACACCCTACAATGAGCAGTTCTTC. It yields the protein CASSLTPYNEQFF.

The chain links TRBV7-3 to TRBJ2-2; 16 positions match TRBD2. Germline assignment: CDR1 SGHTA and CDR2 FQGTGA. Trimming at V came to 4 bases and at J to 7 bases, leaving 12 bases not matched to a gene. The CDR3 spans 19 residues. CDR3 in DNA: TGTGCCAGCAGCTATCGTCCGGGACTAGCGGGAGGGCCGGACGGGGAGCTGTTTTTT. Its translation: CASSYRPGLAGGPDGELFF. Drawing the rest from reference TRBV7-3 and TRBJ2-2, the complete variable domain is GAGVSQTPSNKVTEKGKYVELRCDPISGHTALYWYRQSLGQGPEFLIYFQGTGAADDSGLPNDRFFAVRPEGSVSTLKIQRTERGDSAVYLCASSYRPGLAGGPDGELFFGEGSRLTVL.

The genes are TRBV6-5 and TRBJ1-1, with a possible D match to TRBD1 (5 bases). CDR1 is MNHEY and CDR2 is SVGAGI in the germline V gene. There are 13 residues in the CDR3. Trimming shortened V by 8 bases and J by 1 base, and 11 bases separated the two germline ends. The CDR3 sequence: CASGQGGNTEAFF. Written as DNA, the CDR3 is TGTGCCAGCGGGCAGGGAGGGAACACTGAAGCTTTCTTT.